This TCR beta chain was found in a study of blood T cells in healthy people across ages. The donors, aged about 6 to 100, were healthy Caucasians from Russia. PBMCs, at least 6.5 million per sample, were isolated. Germline CDR1 reads LNHNV; CDR2 reads YYDKDF (reference sequence). The V gene end was trimmed by 5 bases and the J gene end by 0 bases; junction bases not matched to a gene: 7. This CDR3 is built from 15 residues. Through a sample-barcoded 5' primer and a J-beta primer mix, a second PCR was run for roughly 7 to 11 cycles. MiXCR, run by TCRdb on the 5' RACE reads, gives a single entry per CDR3 protein. Among hundreds of thousands of distinct CDR3 sequences listed, approximately 25% were seen once. These sequences were also reported in another study, on T cells of mothers and their children. That source notes: M1S, a second-PCR primer, added sample barcodes and 2-4 random nucleotides.

The V gene is TRBV15, the J gene TRBJ2-7; TRBD1 aligns across 7 bases. The receptor was isolated from a boy aged 5-17 years in good health. Material: blood. CDR3 in DNA: TGTGCCACCAGCTCCCGTAGACAGGGCTCCTACGAGCAGTACTTC. It is translated as CATSSRRQGSYEQYF. The full variable domain, with the rest looked up from reference TRBV15 and TRBJ2-7, is DAMVIQNPRYQVTQFGKPVTLSCSQTLNHNVMYWYQQKSSQAPKLLFHYYDKDFNNEADTPDNFQSRRPNTSFCFLDIRSPGLGDTAMYLCATSSRRQGSYEQYFGPGTRLTVT.